A selection of T cell receptor beta chains follows, all from one sample in a study of cytomegalovirus exposure and HLA in healthy donors. Assay used: immunoSEQ multiplex PCR; TCRdb lists only in-frame clones, some missing. This table has 110,000 to 150,000 clones, about 81% appearing once. The sequenced material came from PBMCs. Source of these receptors: a young man in good health and CMV-seronegative. Each CDR3 is given with its conserved first and last residue. The D gene is left open where the match is weak. Clone size is given for some rows only: seen once, a few or many times, or a class if the clone is expanded.

j_call clone_size d_call v_call cdr3_length cdr3_nt cdr3_aa
TRBJ2-2 - TRBD1 TRBV6-6 13 TGTGCCGGGGGACAGGGGGCGGCCGGGGAGCTGTTTTTT CAGGQGAAGELFF
TRBJ2-3 - TRBD2 TRBV28 16 TGTGCCAGCAGTTCATGGACTAGCGGCAGCACAGATACGCAGTATTTT CASSSWTSGSTDTQYF
TRBJ2-2 - TRBD1 TRBV5-5 15 TGTGCCAGCAGCTTTACGACAGGGAATGGCGGGGAGCTGTTTTTT CASSFTTGNGGELFF
TRBJ2-1 - TRBD2 TRBV19 17 TGTGCCAGTAGTGTCCTCCCACCGGGACTAGGGTACAATGAGCAGTTCTTC CASSVLPPGLGYNEQFF
TRBJ2-1 - TRBD2 TRBV5-1 13 TGCGCCAGCAGCTTACTAGCGGGGGGTACTAAGTTCTTC CASSLLAGGTKFF
TRBJ1-5 - - TRBV9 15 TGTGCCAGCAGCGTTACAGGGTCCCCCAATCAGCCCCAGCATTTT CASSVTGSPNQPQHF
TRBJ2-5 once TRBD1 TRBV6-4 15 TGTGCCAGCAGTGACGACCGGGACAGGGGCGGGACCCAGTACTTC CASSDDRDRGGTQYF
TRBJ2-7 - TRBD2 TRBV27 15 TGTGCCAGCAGTCCCCGGGCTAGCGGGGGGTACGAGCAGTACTTC CASSPRASGGYEQYF
TRBJ2-4 few TRBD2 TRBV28 14 TGTGCCAGCGGTCTAGCGGGAGGCAAAAACATTCAGTACTTC CASGLAGGKNIQYF
TRBJ1-1 - - TRBV5-1 12 TGCGCCAGCAGCTTGGGTGGCTTTGAAGCTTTCTTT CASSLGGFEAFF
TRBJ2-4 - - TRBV28 12 TGTGCCACCGTTATTTCCAAAAACATTCAGTACTTC CATVISKNIQYF
TRBJ1-1 - TRBD1 TRBV7-2 14 TGTGCCAGCAGCACCCGGACAGGGAGTACTGAAGCTTTCTTT CASSTRTGSTEAFF
TRBJ1-2 - - TRBV27 17 TGTGCCAGCAGTTTATCGGGCAGGGTTATGCAATCTGGGGGCTACACCTTC CASSLSGRVMQSGGYTF
TRBJ1-1 - TRBD1 TRBV12-5 16 TGTGCTAGTGGGCGGGACAGGGCGGGGATCAACACTGAAGCTTTCTTT CASGRDRAGINTEAFF
TRBJ1-1 few - TRBV28 14 TGTGCCAGCAGTTTAGTGGACTGGGACACTGAAGCTTTCTTT CASSLVDWDTEAFF
TRBJ2-3 - TRBD2 TRBV27 20 TGTGCCAGCAGTCCTTCTCTATATGGCCTATCTTCGACTAGCGTAGATACGCAGTATTTT CASSPSLYGLSSTSVDTQYF
TRBJ1-3 - - TRBV28 13 TGTGCCAGCAGTTTCTTCTCTGGAAACACCATATATTTT CASSFFSGNTIYF
TRBJ2-7 - - TRBV20-1 11 TGCAGTGCTGCCCTGCGGAACGAGCAGTACTTC CSAALRNEQYF
TRBJ2-5 - TRBD2 TRBV6-5 15 TGTGCCAGCAGCCCTCCGGGACTAGCGGTTGAGACCCAGTACTTC CASSPPGLAVETQYF
TRBJ2-7 - TRBD2 TRBV7-2 14 TGTGCCAGCAGCCCTGGATCGGGGGGATACGAGCAGTACTTC CASSPGSGGYEQYF